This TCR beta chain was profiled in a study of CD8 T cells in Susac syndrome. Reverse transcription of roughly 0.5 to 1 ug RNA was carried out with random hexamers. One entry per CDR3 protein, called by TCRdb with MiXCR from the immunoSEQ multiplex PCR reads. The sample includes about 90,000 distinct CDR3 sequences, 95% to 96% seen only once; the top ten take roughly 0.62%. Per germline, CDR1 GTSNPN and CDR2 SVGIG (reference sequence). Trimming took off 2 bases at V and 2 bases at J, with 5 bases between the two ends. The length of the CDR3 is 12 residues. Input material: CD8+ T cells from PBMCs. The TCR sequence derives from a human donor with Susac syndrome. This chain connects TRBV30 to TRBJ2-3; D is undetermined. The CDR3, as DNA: TGTGCCTGGAGTTGGGTCACAGATACGCAGTATTTT. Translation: CAWSWVTDTQYF.